In its sample, the clone carrying this TCR beta chain was seen many times. Its matching antigen is unknown. The record originates from a study of shared clonotypes between healthy human individuals. Findings and caveats of the study: Sharing across four donors was highest in naive CD4 (around 5%) and lowest in memory CD8 (roughly 0.4%). Naive subsets usually exceeded memory subsets in estimated richness. Clonotypes shared by all four donors outscored non-shared clonotypes in generation probability.

TCRdb's table, derived via immunoSEQ multiplex PCR, lists solely in-frame clones and lacks some. The sample shows 110,000 or so clones, more than 65% of them seen only once. V shed 4 bases and J shed 8 bases, with 21 bases lying between them. Germline V gives CDR1 MNHEY, CDR2 SVGAGI. The CDR3 sequence is 15 residues long. The CD8 memory sample joined CD45RO+ cells and CCR7-negative CD45RA+ cells. V usage is TRBV6-5 and J usage is TRBJ2-7; D is ambiguous. The sample consisted of memory CD8+ T cells sorted from blood. As to subset: CD45RO+ cells pooled with CCR7-negative TemRA cells. The sequence derives from a woman aged 25 to 45 in good health. Written as DNA, the CDR3 is TGTGCCAGCAGTTTTGACATCCCTTGGGATAACAAGCAGTACTTC. Amino acid sequence: CASSFDIPWDNKQYF.